Listed here is a single T cell receptor beta chain. Its antigen remains unidentified. This sample is drawn from a study of cytomegalovirus exposure and HLA in healthy donors. On the study more broadly: Some 85 million unique TCRs from HLA-typed donors were held in an early data release. General study results and limits: As confirmed in vitro, a few CMV-associated chains were specific for CMV antigens. For presence/absence analyses, sequencing depth was assumed to be roughly uniform across donors.

The PCR ran on 60 Vbeta and 13 Jbeta primers. Method: immunoSEQ multiplex PCR; TCRdb's copy keeps in-frame clones and lacks some. The data show approximately 160,000 clones, around 65% seen once. Sample: PBMCs. This sequence originates from a woman aged 25 to 39 in good health and CMV-seropositive.

CDR3 region: CASSPRSGEQYF. The CDR3 region has the DNA TGTGCCAGCAGCCCCCGTTCGGGCGAGCAGTACTTC. This chain links TRBV5-5 with TRBJ2-7; D remains ambiguous. Trimming stripped 4 bases from V and 6 bases from J, with 11 bases between. Germline CDR1 and CDR2: SGHKS and YYEKEE (reference sequence). The CDR3 loop spans 12 amino acids. The full variable domain, in which reference TRBV5-5 and TRBJ2-7 provide the parts outside the CDR3, is DAGVTQSPTHLIKTRGQQVTLRCSPISGHKSVSWYQQVLGQGPQFIFQYYEKEERGRGNFPDRFSARQFPNYSSELNVNALLLGDSALYLCASSPRSGEQYFGPGTRLTVT.